This T cell receptor beta chain was documented in a study of shared clonotypes between healthy human individuals. This CDR3 is built from 16 residues. Trimming removed 4 bases from V and 0 bases from J, with 14 bases in between. In germline, CDR1 is SNHLY, CDR2 FYNNEI. At the deep level, the assay was run. TCRdb's table, derived via immunoSEQ multiplex PCR, lists solely in-frame clones and lacks some. The sample lists approximately 2,000,000 clones, around 93% occurring once. Selected positively for CCR7 and CD45RO-negative, naive CD8 cells excluded terminally differentiated effector memory CD45RA+ cells.

This rearrangement joins TRBV2 to TRBJ2-3; no clear D. The specimen sequenced was naive CD8+ T cells from PBMCs. This sequence originates from a man aged 18 to 30 in good health. Some clones in this sample may be carry-over from other donors' samples. This CDR3 reads CASSGGYWASTDTQYF. The DNA for the CDR3 is TGTGCCAGCAGTGGCGGATACTGGGCCAGCACAGATACGCAGTATTTT.